The 8 T cell receptor beta chains in this list originate from one sample, sequenced in a study of T-cell reconstitution after alpha-beta-depleted transplantation in children. During its preparation, the TCRbeta library received unique molecular identifiers. TCRdb passed the PCR reads through MiXCR, listing each CDR3 protein once. The profile covers about 350,000 distinct CDR3 sequences, with under 20% appearing a single time and around two fifths taken by the ten largest. The sequences come from PBMCs, mostly from graft donor cells, collected 360 days after TCRalphabeta/CD19-depleted stem cell transplant. The receptors were gathered from a male patient aged 2 to 10 who had a stem cell transplant for acute lymphoblastic leukemia, so the T cells may come from the graft donor.

The chain uses TRBV6-1 and TRBJ2-4, with 10 positions matching TRBD1. CDR3 length equals 19 residues. V trimming: 6 bases; J trimming: 0 bases; junction bases outside the gene matches: 14. From germline, CDR1 is MNHNS and CDR2 SASEGT. CDR3: CASSRLTGGKRVAKNIQYF. CDR3 nucleotide sequence: TGTGCCAGCAGCCGACTGACAGGGGGCAAGAGGGTAGCCAAAAACATTCAGTACTTC.

This clonotype was observed a handful of times. This sequence joins TRBV6-5 and TRBJ2-1; D not certain. The CDR3 is made up of 13 amino acids. Germline CDR1 MNHEY, CDR2 SVGAGI. Trimming pared 0 bases from V and 6 bases from J, leaving 6 bases between. CDR3 nucleotide sequence: TGTGCCAGCAGTTACTCTATTCTCAATGAGCAGTTCTTC. Protein product: CASSYSILNEQFF.

This rearrangement joins TRBV27 to TRBJ2-1; 10 bases are shared with TRBD1. CDR1 MNHEY and CDR2 SMNVEV come from the germline V gene (reference sequence). The ends lost 8 bases at V and 7 bases at J; junction bases unmatched: 8. CDR3 length: 14 residues. The CDR3 is CASWAGQGWNEQFF. Written as DNA, the CDR3 is TGTGCCAGCTGGGCGGGACAGGGGTGGAATGAGCAGTTCTTC.

The V and J genes are TRBV6-1 and TRBJ1-5; D is uncertain. Germline V CDR1 and CDR2: MNHNS, SASEGT. The CDR3 runs to 16 residues. Trimming pared 7 bases from V and 0 bases from J, leaving 16 bases between. The CDR3 nucleotides are TGTGCCAGCACCCCCTGGGTGGCACCTAGCAATCAGCCCCAGCATTTT. Translated: CASTPWVAPSNQPQHF.

This clonotype was counted only a few times. CDR3 in DNA: TGTGCCAGCAGCGTAGAACCCGGTCTAGCGAGCTACAATGAGCAGTTCTTC. Its translation: CASSVEPGLASYNEQFF. V and J are TRBV9 and TRBJ2-1, with a possible D match to TRBD2 (6 bases). The V and J ends lost 0 bases and 3 bases respectively, with 16 bases between them. The CDR3 runs to 17 residues. Germline values: CDR1 SGDLS, CDR2 YYNGEE.

This chain uses TRBV6-1 with TRBJ1-4; D is uncertain. CDR3 length: 15 residues. Germline values: CDR1 MNHNS, CDR2 SASEGT. The ends were cut back, 6 bases at V and 4 bases at J, with 15 bases in the middle. The CDR3 coding sequence is TGTGCCAGCAGCCACGGAAGGACTAATAATGAAAAACTGTTTTTT. Amino acid sequence: CASSHGRTNNEKLFF.

This clonotype was detected only a few times. CDR3 nucleotide sequence: TGTGCCAGCAGCCCCCCGGCTAGCGGGAGGCTGAACGAGCAGTACTTC. Its protein product is CASSPPASGRLNEQYF. This chain uses TRBV5-6 with TRBJ2-7; TRBD2 aligns across 11 bases. The CDR3 is 16 amino acids. Germline values: CDR1 SGHDT, CDR2 YYEEEE. Unmatched junction bases numbered 11, after V lost 4 bases and J lost 5 bases.

This chain joins TRBV28 and TRBJ2-5; perhaps TRBD2 as D (6 bases). V lost 7 bases and J lost 5, with 17 bases in between. This CDR3 contains 14 residues. Germline V gives CDR1 MDHEN, CDR2 SYDVKM. CDR3 DNA sequence: TGTGCCAGCAAGGAGGGACCCCCTTTGGAGACCCAGTACTTC. This sequence encodes CASKEGPPLETQYF.